This TCR beta chain was sequenced for a study of blood T cell repertoires in COVID-19. Per the original methods: How many nucleated cells were present was estimated from reference gene primer amplification. This table comes from immunoSEQ multiplex PCR, and its TCRdb copy is limited to in-frame clones, with some not included. From that table come the V and J calls and clone size; the DNA was used to work out D and trimming. The data contain some 320,000 clones, about nine tenths of them singletons. CDR3 length: 16 residues. The V and J ends lost 4 bases and 2 bases, in that order; junction bases with no gene match: 7. CDR1 is SGHRS, CDR2 YFSETQ, per germline. Individuals in the exposed group had encountered a COVID-19 case within 2 weeks preceding study entry.

The clonotype originates from a woman aged 45 to 65 who had been exposed to COVID-19. The chain links TRBV5-1 to TRBJ2-1; 9 positions match TRBD1. Material: PBMCs or T cells enriched from blood (not recorded which). CDR3 protein: CASSRGTGNPYNEQFF. CDR3 DNA sequence: TGCGCCAGCAGCCGGGGGACAGGGAACCCCTACAATGAGCAGTTCTTC.